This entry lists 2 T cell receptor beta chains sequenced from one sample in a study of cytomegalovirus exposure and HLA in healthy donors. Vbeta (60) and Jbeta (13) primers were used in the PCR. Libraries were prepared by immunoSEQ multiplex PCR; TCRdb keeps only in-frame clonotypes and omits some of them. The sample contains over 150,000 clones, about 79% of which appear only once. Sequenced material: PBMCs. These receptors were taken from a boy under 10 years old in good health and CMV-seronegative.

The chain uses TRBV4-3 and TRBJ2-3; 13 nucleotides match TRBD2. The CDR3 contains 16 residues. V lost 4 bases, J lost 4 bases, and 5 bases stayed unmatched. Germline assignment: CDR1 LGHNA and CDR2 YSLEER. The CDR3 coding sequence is TGCGCCAGCAGCCGCCAACTAGCGGGGGGGCCAGATACGCAGTATTTT. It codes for CASSRQLAGGPDTQYF.

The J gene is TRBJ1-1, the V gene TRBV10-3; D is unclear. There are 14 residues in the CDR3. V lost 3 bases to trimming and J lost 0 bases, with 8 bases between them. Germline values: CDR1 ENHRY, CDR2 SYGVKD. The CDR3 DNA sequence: TGTGCCATCAGTGATCCAGAAATGAACACTGAAGCTTTCTTT. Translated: CAISDPEMNTEAFF.